This TCR beta chain was found in a study of blood T cell repertoires in COVID-19. Overall study: The samples span acute and convalescent COVID-19 from the United States, Italy and Spain. The cDNA or gDNA used as material had been derived from T cells, B-cell-depleted T cells, or PBMCs.

From germline, CDR1 is ENHRY and CDR2 SYGVKD. CDR3 length: 12 residues. V gave up 8 bases and J gave up 1 base, with 8 bases separating them. Original data processing: From reference gene primer amplification, estimates of nucleated cell counts were derived. Profiled with immunoSEQ multiplex PCR; TCRdb holds only in-frame clones, not every one. V and J calls and clone size are given by that table; D and trimming were obtained from the DNA. The sample has just over 150,000 clones; 75% to 90% are singletons. The genes are TRBV10-3 and TRBJ1-1, with unresolved D. This TCR was sampled from a man aged 55-75 years with acute or convalescent COVID-19. Sequenced: peripheral blood. The CDR3 coding sequence is TGTGCCATCGGACGGGGGAACACTGAAGCTTTCTTT. The encoded protein is CAIGRGNTEAFF.